The T cell receptor beta chain described here comes from a study of T cell changes during pregnancy in multiple sclerosis. Sequencing used immunoSEQ multiplex PCR; TCRdb keeps in-frame clones, though not all of them. The sample carries tens of thousands of clones, 75% to 90% recorded once. CDR1 and CDR2 from the germline V gene are SGHVS and FQNEAQ. CDR3 length: 15 amino acids. V lost 5 bases and J lost 1, with 14 bases in between. The count of this clone is one. The receptor was derived from a female donor in good health, enrolled as a control in a pregnancy study. Here the sequenced sample was peripheral blood, taken after pregnancy. The chain joins TRBV7-8 to TRBJ1-1; D gene unclear. The CDR3 protein is CASSTRREQNTEAFF. CDR3 coding DNA: TGTGCCAGCAGCACCAGGCGGGAGCAGAACACTGAAGCTTTCTTT.